The 16 T cell receptor beta chains presented below share a single source sample, sequenced in a study of blood T cell repertoires in COVID-19. Clones were read by immunoSEQ multiplex PCR, and TCRdb kept only the in-frame ones, dropping some. The sample includes approximately 300,000 clones, roughly 90% seen only once; the top ten take almost 4%. Input material: PBMCs or T cells enriched from blood (not recorded which). The receptors were sampled from a woman in her twenties or thirties who had been exposed to COVID-19.

This clone was observed a single time. The chain carries TRBV20-1 and TRBJ1-2; no clear D. CDR3 length equals 11 residues. Germline V gene data show CDR1 as DFQATT and CDR2 as SNEGSKA (reference sequence). V lost 3 bases to trimming and J lost 12 bases, with 14 bases between them. CDR3 DNA: TGCAGTGCTAGTGACCCACCCGGGGACACCTTC. Translation gives CSASDPPGDTF.

The chain combines TRBV10-3 with TRBJ1-3; 9 nucleotides line up with TRBD1. CDR1 is ENHRY, CDR2 SYGVKD, per germline. The CDR3 is 15 amino acids. Trimming removed 6 bases from V and 3 bases from J; junction bases left unmatched: 6. The CDR3: CAISGPGQGGNTIYF. DNA of the CDR3: TGTGCCATCAGCGGCCCGGGACAGGGTGGAAACACCATATATTTT.

This clone was counted a single time. In DNA, the CDR3 is TGTGCCAGCAGCTTAGATGCAGGTCGCACAGATACGCAGTATTTT. Translation: CASSLDAGRTDTQYF. The genes are TRBV7-6 and TRBJ2-3; no firm D call. CDR1 and CDR2 from the germline V gene are SGHVS and FNYEAQ. V was clipped by 1 base and J by 1 base, with 9 bases between them. The CDR3 has 15 amino acids.

The rearrangement links TRBV7-9 to TRBJ1-1; 7 bases are shared with TRBD1. The CDR3 has 15 amino acids. Trimming took 2 bases from V and 1 from J; bases not matched to a gene: 4. The germline V gene encodes CDR1 SEHNR and CDR2 FQNEAQ (reference sequence). CDR3 coding DNA: TGTGCCAGCAGCTTATCAGGGACAGCGAACACTGAAGCTTTCTTT. Protein: CASSLSGTANTEAFF. The full variable domain, with the rest looked up from reference TRBV7-9 and TRBJ1-1, is DTGVSQNPRHKITKRGQNVTFRCDPISEHNRLYWYRQTLGQGPEFLTYFQNEAQLEKSRLLSDRFSAERPKGSFSTLEIQRTEQGDSAMYLCASSLSGTANTEAFFGQGTRLTVV.

This sequence joins TRBV10-3 and TRBJ1-1; D perhaps matches TRBD1 (6 bases). Germline V gene sequence: CDR1 ENHRY, CDR2 SYGVKD. V shed 0 bases and J shed 4 bases, with 9 bases lying between them. This CDR3 is 14 amino acids long. CDR3 amino acids: CAISESPRGTEAFF. DNA of the CDR3: TGTGCCATCAGTGAGTCCCCCAGGGGCACTGAAGCTTTCTTT.

The CDR3 DNA sequence: TGTGCCAGCAGCTCAGCGACAGACTATGGCTACACCTTC. Translation: CASSSATDYGYTF. The rearrangement joins TRBV7-9 to TRBJ1-2; D is possibly TRBD1 (5 bases). Germline CDR1 reads SEHNR; CDR2 reads FQNEAQ (reference sequence). Trimming took off 4 bases at V and 3 bases at J, with 9 bases between the two ends. This CDR3 has 13 amino acids. The entire variable domain, with the rest obtained from reference TRBV7-9 and TRBJ1-2, is as follows: DTGVSQNPRHKITKRGQNVTFRCDPISEHNRLYWYRQTLGQGPEFLTYFQNEAQLEKSRLLSDRFSAERPKGSFSTLEIQRTEQGDSAMYLCASSSATDYGYTFGSGTRLTVV.

The V and J genes are TRBV3-1 (or the pseudogene TRBV3-2) and TRBJ2-7; D remains ambiguous. Germline CDR1 and CDR2: LGHDT and YNNKEL (reference sequence). Trimming took off 6 bases at V and 3 bases at J, with 6 bases between the two ends. This CDR3 contains 11 residues. CDR3 DNA: TGTGCCAGCAGTCTAAACTACGAGCAGTACTTC. The encoded protein is CASSLNYEQYF.

The rearrangement joins TRBV4-2 to TRBJ1-1, with 7 positions matching TRBD1. Germline CDR1 and CDR2: LGHNA and YNFKEQ. The CDR3 sequence is 13 residues long. V shed 3 bases, J shed 11 bases, and the junction held 9 bases outside the gene matches. The DNA for the CDR3 is TGTGCCAGCAGCCATGAAAAGGGGGCAGGGGCTTTCTTT. This codes for CASSHEKGAGAFF.

The CDR3 coding sequence is TGTGCCAGCAGTTTACAAACAGATACGCAGTATTTT. The encoded protein is CASSLQTDTQYF. The chain carries TRBV6-1 and TRBJ2-3; D remains unclear. CDR3 size: 12 residues. Germline CDR1 MNHNS, CDR2 SASEGT. Trimming left V 5 bases short and J 3 bases short, with 6 bases between.

The chain employs TRBV6-6 and TRBJ2-7; TRBD2 might be the D (7 bases). CDR1 MNHNY and CDR2 SVGAGI come from the germline V gene (reference sequence). V lost 2 bases, J lost 5 bases, and 16 bases lay in between. The CDR3 is 15 residues long. The CDR3 coding sequence is TGTGCCAGCAGTTACCGGGCGGGGGCGCAAAACGAGCAGTACTTC. Its protein product is CASSYRAGAQNEQYF.

This clone was observed once. The gene calls are TRBV6-5 and TRBJ1-4, with D uncertain. Trimming stripped 0 bases from V and 7 bases from J, with 15 bases between. The CDR3 extends over 16 amino acids. Germline loops: CDR1 MNHEY, CDR2 SVGAGI. The DNA for the CDR3 is TGTGCCAGCAGTTACTCGATGTGGTGGGAGGGTGAAAAACTGTTTTTT. It is translated as CASSYSMWWEGEKLFF.

The V gene is TRBV3-1 (or the pseudogene TRBV3-2), the J gene TRBJ1-2, with 7 bases fitting TRBD1. The CDR3 covers 15 residues. J lost 4 bases, V lost 1 base, and 6 bases had no gene match. From germline, CDR1 is LGHDT and CDR2 YNNKEL (reference sequence). The CDR3 region is CASSQVTGTAYGYTF. The DNA of the CDR3 is TGTGCCAGCAGCCAAGTAACGGGGACAGCCTATGGCTACACCTTC.

The V and J genes are TRBV10-3 and TRBJ1-2; 8 bases map to TRBD1. The germline CDR1 and CDR2 sequences are ENHRY and SYGVKD. After removal of 2 bases from V and 7 bases from J, the junction contained 6 bases not matched to a gene. This CDR3 has 14 residues. In DNA form, the CDR3 reads TGTGCCATCAGTGAGCCTGGACAGGGCGCTGGCTACACCTTC. It codes for CAISEPGQGAGYTF.

The chain carries TRBV18 and TRBJ1-2; 8 positions match TRBD1. This CDR3 comprises 14 residues. Per germline, CDR1 KGHSH and CDR2 LQKENI. The trim removed 1 base at V and 8 bases at J, leaving 6 bases unmatched. The CDR3 coding sequence is TGTGCCAGCTCACCACGGTCACAGGGGGAAGGCTACACCTTC. Its translation: CASSPRSQGEGYTF.

This clone turned up a few times. The chain carries TRBV27 and TRBJ1-5; tentative D call: TRBD1 (5 bases). Deletions cut 5 bases from V and 9 bases from J, with 14 bases between. Germline lookup yields CDR1 MNHEY and CDR2 SMNVEV (reference sequence). CDR3 length: 13 residues. The CDR3 loop is CASSGQPQGPQHF. The CDR3 coding sequence is TGTGCCAGCAGTGGACAACCCCAGGGGCCCCAGCATTTT.

V and J are TRBV25-1 and TRBJ1-1; 7 nucleotides match TRBD1. Germline-derived CDR1 and CDR2 are MGHDK and SYGVNS. J was trimmed by 14 bases and V by 0 bases; bases with no gene match: 6. The CDR3 length is 12 residues. This CDR3 reads CASSEYRTGVFF. As DNA, the CDR3 is TGTGCCAGCAGTGAATACAGGACAGGTGTCTTCTTT.